Each of the 16 T cell receptor beta chains below was sequenced from the same sample in a study of T cells after yellow fever vaccination. MiXCR, applied by TCRdb to the 5' RACE reads, yields one record per CDR3 protein. The sample lists some 390,000 distinct CDR3 sequences, 18% occurring once. The sample in question was PBMCs, obtained before the yellow fever booster vaccination. The receptor set was obtained from a man between 18 and 35 years old who received the YFV17D yellow fever vaccine.

This clonotype was counted a few times. The chain carries TRBV20-1 and TRBJ2-7; D not resolved. Looked up from germline, CDR1 is DFQATT and CDR2 is SNEGSKA (reference sequence). The V gene lost 5 bases and the J gene lost 4 bases, with 12 bases spanning the gap. This CDR3 contains 12 residues. The CDR3 spells CSAVPGIYEQYV. CDR3 DNA sequence: TGCAGTGCTGTTCCTGGGATTTACGAGCAGTACGTC.

The chain has TRBV5-1 and TRBJ1-4; D gene uncertain. V lost 0 bases, J lost 7 bases, and 7 bases lay in between. Looked up from germline, CDR1 is SGHRS and CDR2 is YFSETQ. The CDR3 sequence is 13 residues long. The CDR3 loop is CASSLDVGEKLFF. CDR3 DNA sequence: TGCGCCAGCAGCTTGGACGTGGGTGAAAAACTGTTTTTT.

There are a few counts of this clonotype. This chain joins TRBV20-1 and TRBJ2-1; a weak D match, TRBD1 (7 bases). The germline V gene encodes CDR1 DFQATT and CDR2 SNEGSKA (reference sequence). The CDR3 extends over 11 amino acids. Trimming removed 6 bases at V and 9 bases at J, with 12 bases between. The CDR3 nucleotides read TGCAGTGCCAGGGGGGCCGGTGAGCAGTTCTTC. It codes for CSARGAGEQFF.

This clonotype was seen a handful of times. This rearrangement joins TRBV4-1 to TRBJ1-1; TRBD1 might be the D (5 bases). V lost 2 bases and J lost 2, with 12 bases in between. From germline, CDR1 is MGHRA and CDR2 YSYEKL. The CDR3 has 15 residues. CDR3 in DNA: TGCGCCAGCAGCCAAAGGGCGGGGGGTAACACTGAAGCTTTCTTT. Its protein product is CASSQRAGGNTEAFF.

This clonotype came up a few times. The chain carries TRBV20-1 and TRBJ1-5; possible D gene TRBD1, 6 bases. Per germline, CDR1 DFQATT and CDR2 SNEGSKA (reference sequence). CDR3 length: 14 residues. V was cut by 6 bases and J by 0 bases, with 12 bases left in between. The DNA of the CDR3 is TGCAGTGCAAGCCGGGACAATAGCAATCAGCCCCAGCATTTT. It yields the protein CSASRDNSNQPQHF.

This clonotype was seen a few times. V gene TRBV4-2 combines with J gene TRBJ2-2; TRBD1 matches at 11 bases. After removal of 4 bases from V and 4 bases from J, the junction contained 11 bases not matched to a gene. Germline CDR1 is LGHNA and CDR2 is YNFKEQ. The CDR3 has 18 residues. CDR3 loop: CASSLGYGQGAITGELFF. CDR3 bases: TGTGCCAGCAGCCTCGGATATGGACAGGGGGCGATCACCGGGGAGCTGTTTTTT.

The chain is built from TRBV28 and TRBJ2-7; TRBD2 is a possible D gene (5 bases). Per germline, CDR1 MDHEN and CDR2 SYDVKM. CDR3 size: 12 residues. Trimming stripped 1 base from V and 6 bases from J, with 7 bases between. CDR3 in DNA: TGTGCCAGCAGTTTATCGGGGTTCGAGCAGTACGTC. Protein: CASSLSGFEQYV.

This clonotype was picked up a small number of times. This rearrangement joins TRBV2 to TRBJ1-3; no reliable D call. In germline, CDR1 is SNHLY, CDR2 FYNNEI. V was trimmed by 8 bases and J by 1 base, leaving 9 bases between them. There are 13 residues in the CDR3. CDR3 loop: CASLRDSGNTIYF. CDR3 nucleotide sequence: TGTGCCAGCCTTAGGGATTCTGGAAACACCATATATTTT.

The chain recombines TRBV12-3 or TRBV12-4 with TRBJ2-5; 8 positions agree with TRBD1. Trimming cost V 0 bases and J 7 bases; bases outside gene matches: 4. CDR3 length equals 14 residues. Written as DNA, the CDR3 is TGTGCCAGCAGTTTAGCGGACAGGGTTCGGACCCAGTACTTC. Translated, it gives CASSLADRVRTQYF.

This clonotype was found a few times. CDR3 residues: CASSQPTGIGGYTF. In DNA, the CDR3 is TGTGCCAGCAGCCAACCAACAGGGATCGGTGGCTACACCTTC. This chain links TRBV5-6 with TRBJ1-2; weak D call: TRBD1 (6 bases). The germline V gene encodes CDR1 SGHDT and CDR2 YYEEEE. The V end was cut by 4 bases, the J end by 7 bases, with 17 bases between. The CDR3 runs 14 residues.

This clonotype has a handful of counts. One end of the junction is discordant with germline, which a read error may explain. The chain joins TRBV18 to TRBJ2-2, with 8 bases lining up with TRBD1. Germline lookup yields CDR1 KGHSH and CDR2 LQKENI. CDR3 length equals 15 residues. The CDR3 loop reads CASTPGTGNTGELFF. In DNA form, the CDR3 reads TGTGCCAGCACACCCGGGACAGGGAACACCGGGGAGCTGTTTTTT. The whole variable domain, filled in from reference TRBV18 and TRBJ2-2, reads NAGVMQNPRHLVRRRGQEARLRCSPMKGHSHVYWYRQLPEEGLKFMVYLQKENIIDESGMPKERFSAEFPKEGPSILRIQQVVRGDSAAYFCASTPGTGNTGELFFGEGSRLTVL.

This clonotype appeared a few times. The rearrangement uses TRBV12-3 or TRBV12-4 and TRBJ1-2, with a tentative D call TRBD1 (6 bases). The CDR3 spans 13 residues. V was clipped by 6 bases and J by 4 bases, with 12 bases between them. The CDR3, as DNA: TGTGCCAGCAGGAGGGGGGGGCGCTATGGCTACACCTTC. As protein: CASRRGGRYGYTF.

CDR3 in amino acids: CASSATLGGNTEAFF. The CDR3 bases are TGCGCCAGCAGCGCCACCCTGGGGGGGAACACTGAAGCTTTCTTT. The chain couples TRBV5-1 to TRBJ1-1, with a tentative D call TRBD1 (5 bases). Between the trimmed V and J ends, which lost 4 bases and 1 base, there was a span of 14 bases. Per the germline V gene, CDR1 is SGHRS and CDR2 is YFSETQ. The CDR3 length is 15 residues. The full variable domain, rest sourced from reference TRBV5-1 and TRBJ1-1, is KAGVTQTPRYLIKTRGQQVTLSCSPISGHRSVSWYQQTPGQGLQFLFEYFSETQRNKGNFPGRFSGRQFSNSRSEMNVSTLELGDSALYLCASSATLGGNTEAFFGQGTRLTVV.

A few counts support this clonotype. The CDR3 DNA reads TGCGCCAGCAGCTTGGCCGTGGACCCTTCCGAGCAGTACTTC. It codes for CASSLAVDPSEQYF. This rearrangement joins TRBV5-1 to TRBJ2-7; no clear D gene. The V gene lost 0 bases and the J gene lost 6 bases, with 13 bases spanning the gap. The CDR3 has 14 residues. Looked up from germline, CDR1 is SGHRS and CDR2 is YFSETQ. Variable domain in full (rest from reference TRBV5-1 and TRBJ2-7): KAGVTQTPRYLIKTRGQQVTLSCSPISGHRSVSWYQQTPGQGLQFLFEYFSETQRNKGNFPGRFSGRQFSNSRSEMNVSTLELGDSALYLCASSLAVDPSEQYFGPGTRLTVT.

The rearrangement uses TRBV6-1 and TRBJ1-1; 7 bases match TRBD1. CDR1 is MNHNS and CDR2 is SASEGT in the germline V gene. The CDR3 has 15 residues. V dropped 5 bases and J dropped 1; count of bases not matched to a gene: 7. The CDR3 spells CASSLTGDGNTEAFF. The CDR3 DNA follows: TGTGCCAGCAGTCTTACAGGGGATGGGAACACTGAAGCTTTCTTT.

Only a few counts were recorded for this clonotype. The J gene is TRBJ2-3, the V gene TRBV7-2; 12 nucleotides match TRBD2. Germline V gene sequence: CDR1 SGHTA, CDR2 FQGNSA. This CDR3 contains 16 residues. V shed 3 bases, J shed 4 bases, and the junction held 5 bases outside the gene matches. CDR3 loop: CASSFASGGASDTQYF. CDR3 coding DNA: TGTGCCAGCAGCTTCGCTAGCGGGGGGGCCTCAGATACGCAGTATTTT.